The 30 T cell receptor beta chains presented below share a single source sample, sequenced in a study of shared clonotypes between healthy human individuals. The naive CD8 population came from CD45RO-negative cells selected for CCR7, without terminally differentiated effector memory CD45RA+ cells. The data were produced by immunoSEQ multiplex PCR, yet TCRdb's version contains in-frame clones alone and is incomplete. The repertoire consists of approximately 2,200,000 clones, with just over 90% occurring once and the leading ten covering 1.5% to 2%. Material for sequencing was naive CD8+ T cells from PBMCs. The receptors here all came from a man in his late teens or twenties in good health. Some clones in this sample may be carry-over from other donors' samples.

DNA of the CDR3: TGTGCCAGCAGCGTTACCAACAGGGTTTCACCTAATGAAAAACTGTTTTTT. Residues: CASSVTNRVSPNEKLFF. The chain employs TRBV9 and TRBJ1-4; the D gene is possibly TRBD1 (6 bases). Trimming removed 2 bases at V and 3 bases at J, with 17 bases between. This CDR3 region has 17 residues. Looked up from germline, CDR1 is SGDLS and CDR2 is YYNGEE.

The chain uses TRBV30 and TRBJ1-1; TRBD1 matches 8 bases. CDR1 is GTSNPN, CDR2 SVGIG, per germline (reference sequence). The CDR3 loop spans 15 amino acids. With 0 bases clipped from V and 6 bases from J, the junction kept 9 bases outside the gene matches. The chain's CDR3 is CAWSVHPGGRAEAFF. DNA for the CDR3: TGTGCCTGGAGTGTACATCCAGGGGGCCGGGCTGAAGCTTTCTTT.

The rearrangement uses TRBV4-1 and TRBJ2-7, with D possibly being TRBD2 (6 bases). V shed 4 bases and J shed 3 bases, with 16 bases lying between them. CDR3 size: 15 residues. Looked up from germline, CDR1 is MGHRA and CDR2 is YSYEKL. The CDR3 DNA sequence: TGCGCCAGCAGCCCGAGGCCGGGACTGGGCTACGAGCAGTACTTC. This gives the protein CASSPRPGLGYEQYF.

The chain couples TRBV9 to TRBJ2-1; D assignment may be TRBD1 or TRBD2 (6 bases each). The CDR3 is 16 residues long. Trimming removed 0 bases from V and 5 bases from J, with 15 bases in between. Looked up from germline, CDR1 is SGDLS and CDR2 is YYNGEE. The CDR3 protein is CASSVAIWGADNEQFF. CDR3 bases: TGTGCCAGCAGCGTAGCTATTTGGGGGGCCGACAATGAGCAGTTCTTC.

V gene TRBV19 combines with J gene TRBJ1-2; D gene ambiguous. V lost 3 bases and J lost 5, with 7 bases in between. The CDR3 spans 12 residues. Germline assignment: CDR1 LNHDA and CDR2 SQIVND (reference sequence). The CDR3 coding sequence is TGTGCCAGTAGTATTGGAGAGTATGGCTACACCTTC. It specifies CASSIGEYGYTF.

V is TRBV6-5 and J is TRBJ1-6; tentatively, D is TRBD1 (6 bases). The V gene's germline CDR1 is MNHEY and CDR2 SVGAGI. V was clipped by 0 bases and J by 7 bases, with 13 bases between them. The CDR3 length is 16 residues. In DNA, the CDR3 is TGTGCCAGCAGTTACTCGCGGGTCCAGGGGAATTCACCCCTCCACTTT. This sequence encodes CASSYSRVQGNSPLHF.

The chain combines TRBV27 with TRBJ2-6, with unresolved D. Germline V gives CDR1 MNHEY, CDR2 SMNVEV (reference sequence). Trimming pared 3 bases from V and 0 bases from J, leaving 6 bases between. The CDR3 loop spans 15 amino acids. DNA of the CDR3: TGTGCCAGCAGTTTGTTCAGCTCTGGGGCCAACGTCCTGACTTTC. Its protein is CASSLFSSGANVLTF.

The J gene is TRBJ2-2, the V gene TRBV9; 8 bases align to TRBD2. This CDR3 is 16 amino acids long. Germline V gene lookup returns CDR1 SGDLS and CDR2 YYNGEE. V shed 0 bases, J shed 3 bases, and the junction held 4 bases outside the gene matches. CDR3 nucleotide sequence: TGTGCCAGCAGCGTAGCGGCTAGCGGGTACACCGGGGAGCTGTTTTTT. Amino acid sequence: CASSVAASGYTGELFF.

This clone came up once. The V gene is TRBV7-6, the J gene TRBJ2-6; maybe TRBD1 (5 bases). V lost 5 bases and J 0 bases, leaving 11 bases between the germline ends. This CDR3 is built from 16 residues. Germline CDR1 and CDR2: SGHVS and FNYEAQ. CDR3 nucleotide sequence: TGTGCCAGCAGCCCCTACGACAGCTCTGGGGCCAACGTCCTGACTTTC. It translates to CASSPYDSSGANVLTF.

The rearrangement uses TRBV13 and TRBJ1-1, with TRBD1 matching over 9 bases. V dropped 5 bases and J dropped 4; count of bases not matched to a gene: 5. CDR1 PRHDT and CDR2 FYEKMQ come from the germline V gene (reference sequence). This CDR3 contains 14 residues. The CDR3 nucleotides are TGTGCCAGCAGCAAGACAGGGGGTCCCACTGAAGCTTTCTTT. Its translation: CASSKTGGPTEAFF. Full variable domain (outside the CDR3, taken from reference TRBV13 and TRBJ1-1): AAGVIQSPRHLIKEKRETATLKCYPIPRHDTVYWYQQGPGQDPQFLISFYEKMQSDKGSIPDRFSAQQFSDYHSELNMSSLELGDSALYFCASSKTGGPTEAFFGQGTRLTVV.

The CDR3 DNA reads as TGTGCCAGCAGCGACAGGACCGGGAATGAAAAACTGTTTTTT. It translates to CASSDRTGNEKLFF. The chain has TRBV11-2 and TRBJ1-4, with D perhaps matching TRBD1 (6 bases). The germline CDR1 and CDR2 sequences are SGHAT and FQNNGV. This CDR3 has 14 amino acids. The V gene lost 5 bases and the J gene lost 5 bases, with 12 bases spanning the gap.

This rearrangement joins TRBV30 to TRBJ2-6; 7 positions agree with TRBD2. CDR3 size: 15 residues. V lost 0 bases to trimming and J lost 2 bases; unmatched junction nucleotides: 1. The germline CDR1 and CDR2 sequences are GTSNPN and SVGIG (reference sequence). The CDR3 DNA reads TGTGCCTGGAGTGTACGGGGGGCTGGGGCCAACGTCCTGACTTTC. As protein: CAWSVRGAGANVLTF.

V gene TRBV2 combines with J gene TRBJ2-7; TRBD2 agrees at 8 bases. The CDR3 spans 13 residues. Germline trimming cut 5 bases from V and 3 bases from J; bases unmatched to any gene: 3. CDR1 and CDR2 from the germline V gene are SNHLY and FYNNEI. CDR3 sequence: CASSLAGGYEQYF. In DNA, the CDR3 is TGTGCCAGCAGTTTGGCGGGAGGCTACGAGCAGTACTTC.

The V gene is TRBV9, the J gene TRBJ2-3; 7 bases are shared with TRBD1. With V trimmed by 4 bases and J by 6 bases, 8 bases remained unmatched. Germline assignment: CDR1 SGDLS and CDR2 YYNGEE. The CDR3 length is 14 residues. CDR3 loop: CASSPGQPGDTQYF. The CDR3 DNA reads TGTGCCAGCAGCCCGGGACAGCCGGGGGATACGCAGTATTTT.

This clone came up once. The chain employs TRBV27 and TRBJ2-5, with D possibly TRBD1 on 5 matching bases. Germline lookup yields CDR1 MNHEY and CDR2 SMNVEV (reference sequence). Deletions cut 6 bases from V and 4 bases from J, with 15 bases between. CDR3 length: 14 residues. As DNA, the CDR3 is TGTGCCAGCAGCCCGACGGCAGGGATAGAGACCCAGTACTTC. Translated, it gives CASSPTAGIETQYF.

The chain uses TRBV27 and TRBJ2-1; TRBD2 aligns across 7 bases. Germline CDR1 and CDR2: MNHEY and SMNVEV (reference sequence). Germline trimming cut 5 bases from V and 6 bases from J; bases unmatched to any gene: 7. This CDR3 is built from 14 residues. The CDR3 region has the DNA TGTGCCAGCAGTACAACGGGGGGTCGCAATGAGCAGTTCTTC. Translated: CASSTTGGRNEQFF.

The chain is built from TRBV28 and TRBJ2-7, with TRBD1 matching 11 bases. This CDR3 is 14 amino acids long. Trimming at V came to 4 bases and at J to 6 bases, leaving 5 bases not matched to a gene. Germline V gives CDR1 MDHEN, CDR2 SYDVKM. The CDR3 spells CASSSPGTGGEQYF. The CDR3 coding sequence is TGTGCCAGCAGTTCACCGGGGACAGGGGGCGAGCAGTACTTC.

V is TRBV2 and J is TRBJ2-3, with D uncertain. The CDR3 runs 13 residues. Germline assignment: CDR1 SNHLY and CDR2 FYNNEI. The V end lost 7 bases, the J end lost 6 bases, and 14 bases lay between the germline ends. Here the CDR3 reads CASKELLWDTQYF. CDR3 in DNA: TGTGCCAGCAAGGAGCTGCTATGGGATACGCAGTATTTT. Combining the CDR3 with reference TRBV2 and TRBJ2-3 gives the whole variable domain EPEVTQTPSHQVTQMGQEVILRCVPISNHLYFYWYRQILGQKVEFLVSFYNNEISEKSEIFDDQFSVERPDGSNFTLKIRSTKLEDSAMYFCASKELLWDTQYFGPGTRLTVL.

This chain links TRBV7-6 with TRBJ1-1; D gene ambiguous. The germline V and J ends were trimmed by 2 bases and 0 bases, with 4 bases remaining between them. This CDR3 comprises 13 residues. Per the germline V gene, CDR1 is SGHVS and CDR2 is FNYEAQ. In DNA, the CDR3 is TGTGCCAGCAGCTTATTGATGAACACTGAAGCTTTCTTT. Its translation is CASSLLMNTEAFF.

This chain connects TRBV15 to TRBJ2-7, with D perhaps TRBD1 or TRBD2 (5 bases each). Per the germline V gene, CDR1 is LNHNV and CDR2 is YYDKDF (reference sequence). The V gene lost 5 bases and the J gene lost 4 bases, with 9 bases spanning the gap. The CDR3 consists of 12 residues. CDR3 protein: CATSREGYEQYF. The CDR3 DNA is TGTGCCACCAGCCGCGAGGGGTACGAGCAGTACTTC.

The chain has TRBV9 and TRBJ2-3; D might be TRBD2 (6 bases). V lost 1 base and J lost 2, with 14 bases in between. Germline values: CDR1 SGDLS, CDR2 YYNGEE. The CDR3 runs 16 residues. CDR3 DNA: TGTGCCAGCAGCGTATTCGGGAGACTCTCCACAGATACGCAGTATTTT. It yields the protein CASSVFGRLSTDTQYF.

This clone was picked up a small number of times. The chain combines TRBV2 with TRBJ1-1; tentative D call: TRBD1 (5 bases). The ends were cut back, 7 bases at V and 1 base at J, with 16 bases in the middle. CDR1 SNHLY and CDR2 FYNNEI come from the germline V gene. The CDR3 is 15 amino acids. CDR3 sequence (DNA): TGTGCCAGCAAAGGGAATGGACAAACGAACACTGAAGCTTTCTTT. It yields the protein CASKGNGQTNTEAFF.

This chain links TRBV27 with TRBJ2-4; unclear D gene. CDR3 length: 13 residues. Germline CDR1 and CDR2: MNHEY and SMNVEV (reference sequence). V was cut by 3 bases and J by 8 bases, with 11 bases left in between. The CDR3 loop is CASSFGRRDIQYF. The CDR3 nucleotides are TGTGCCAGCAGTTTTGGTAGAAGGGACATTCAGTACTTC.

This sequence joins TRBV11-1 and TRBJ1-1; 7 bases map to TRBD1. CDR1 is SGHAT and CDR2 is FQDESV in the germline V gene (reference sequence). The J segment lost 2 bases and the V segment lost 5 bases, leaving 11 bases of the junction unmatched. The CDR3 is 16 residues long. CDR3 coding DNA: TGTGCCAGCAGCCATCACGGGACAGCACTTAACACTGAAGCTTTCTTT. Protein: CASSHHGTALNTEAFF.

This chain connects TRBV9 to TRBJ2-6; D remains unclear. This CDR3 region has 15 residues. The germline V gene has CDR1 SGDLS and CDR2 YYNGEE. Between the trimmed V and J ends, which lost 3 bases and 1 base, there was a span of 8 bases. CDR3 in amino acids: CASSEIRSGANVLTF. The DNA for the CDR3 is TGTGCCAGCAGCGAGATTAGGTCTGGGGCCAACGTCCTGACTTTC.

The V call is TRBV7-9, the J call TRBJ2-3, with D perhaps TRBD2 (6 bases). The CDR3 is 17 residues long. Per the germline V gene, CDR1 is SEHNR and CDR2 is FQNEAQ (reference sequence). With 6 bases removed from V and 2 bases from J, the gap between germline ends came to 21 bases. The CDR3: CASSLRKGSGSTDTQYF. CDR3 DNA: TGTGCCAGCAGTTTGAGAAAGGGTAGCGGCTCCACAGATACGCAGTATTTT. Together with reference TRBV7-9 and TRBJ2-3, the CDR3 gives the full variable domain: DTGVSQNPRHKITKRGQNVTFRCDPISEHNRLYWYRQTLGQGPEFLTYFQNEAQLEKSRLLSDRFSAERPKGSFSTLEIQRTEQGDSAMYLCASSLRKGSGSTDTQYFGPGTRLTVL.

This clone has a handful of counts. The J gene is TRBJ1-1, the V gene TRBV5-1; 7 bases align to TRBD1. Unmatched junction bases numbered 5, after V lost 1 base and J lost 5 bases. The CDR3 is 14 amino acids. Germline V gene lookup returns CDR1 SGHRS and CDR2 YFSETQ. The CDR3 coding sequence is TGCGCCAGCAGCTTGACAGGGGCAACGACTGAAGCTTTCTTT. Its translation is CASSLTGATTEAFF.

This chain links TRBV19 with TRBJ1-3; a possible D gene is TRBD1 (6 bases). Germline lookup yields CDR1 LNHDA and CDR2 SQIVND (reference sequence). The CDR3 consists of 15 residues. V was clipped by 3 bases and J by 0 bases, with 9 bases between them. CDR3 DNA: TGTGCCAGTAGTATGGACAGTGGCTCTGGAAACACCATATATTTT. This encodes CASSMDSGSGNTIYF.

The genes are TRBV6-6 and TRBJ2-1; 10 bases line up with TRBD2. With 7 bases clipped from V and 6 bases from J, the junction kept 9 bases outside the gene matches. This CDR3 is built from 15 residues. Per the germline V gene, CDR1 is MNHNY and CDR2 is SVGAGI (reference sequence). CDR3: CASTLQREGPNEQFF. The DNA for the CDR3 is TGTGCCAGCACGCTACAGCGGGAGGGCCCCAATGAGCAGTTCTTC.

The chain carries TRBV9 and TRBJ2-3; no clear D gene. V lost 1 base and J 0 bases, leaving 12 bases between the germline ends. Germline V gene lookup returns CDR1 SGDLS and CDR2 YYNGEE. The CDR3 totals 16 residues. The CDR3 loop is CASSVFGSASTDTQYF. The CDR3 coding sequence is TGTGCCAGCAGCGTATTCGGCAGTGCTAGCACAGATACGCAGTATTTT.